This entry describes one T cell receptor beta chain. Its specificity is not known. The entry originates in a study of T cell repertoires in ileal Crohn's disease. In the study overall: Less than 40% were active smokers at surgery; median disease duration was around 8 years. The study's findings and limits: Sorted CD8 T cells held more high-frequency clones than CD4.

The sample's time point: proximal margin of the surgical specimen (macroscopically non-inflamed). Assay: immunoSEQ multiplex PCR; the TCRdb copy retains only in-frame clones and omits some. Of 400 to 650 clones in the sample, roughly 90% were seen once. Sample: ileal tissue. The sequence was collected from an adult with Crohn's disease.

Here the CDR3 reads CASSQDRDRGRETQYF. CDR3 bases: TGCGCCAGCAGCCAAGATAGGGACAGGGGGCGAGAGACCCAGTACTTC. This chain connects TRBV4-1 to TRBJ2-5; TRBD1 matches at 12 bases. The CDR3 spans 16 residues. Germline V lookup: CDR1 MGHRA, CDR2 YSYEKL. Germline trimming cut 0 bases from V and 4 bases from J; bases unmatched to any gene: 3.